The next 32 T cell receptor beta chains were all read from a single sample in a study of CD8 T cells in ankylosing spondylitis. TCRdb reanalysed the 5' RACE reads using MiXCR and keeps one entry per CDR3 protein. The profile shows approximately 260,000 distinct CDR3 sequences, roughly 8.6% of them singletons. The sample taken for sequencing was blood, either unsorted or a sorted T cell fraction (not recorded which). These receptor sequences come from a male donor with ankylosing spondylitis or in good health (not recorded which).

This clonotype was found many times. The rearrangement links TRBV6-2 or TRBV6-3 to TRBJ2-3, with a tentative D call TRBD2 (5 bases). CDR3 length: 16 amino acids. Germline V gene lookup returns CDR1 MNHEY and CDR2 SVGEGT. V gave up 5 bases and J gave up 6 bases, with 21 bases separating them. CDR3 coding DNA: TGTGCCAGCAGTCTTGAGAGGGAATCATTTTCGGATACGCAGTATTTT. This gives the protein CASSLERESFSDTQYF.

This clonotype has a count of ten or more. The chain is built from TRBV7-3 and TRBJ1-2; 9 bases map to TRBD1. Germline CDR1 is SGHTA and CDR2 is FQGTGA. V shed 2 bases and J 8 bases; nucleotides not matched to a gene: 9. The CDR3 loop spans 15 amino acids. CDR3 protein: CASSLETGGRLGYTF. CDR3 DNA sequence: TGTGCCAGCAGCTTAGAGACAGGGGGTAGATTAGGCTACACCTTC.

This clonotype appeared a few times. This chain links TRBV7-9 with TRBJ1-4; D remains ambiguous. Germline CDR1 reads SEHNR; CDR2 reads FQNEAQ (reference sequence). This CDR3 has 14 residues. V dropped 11 bases and J dropped 8 bases, with 21 bases sitting between them. CDR3 nucleotides: TGTGCCGCTGCGGGCCGGGAATCGGTCGAAAAACTGTTTTTT. Protein: CAAAGRESVEKLFF.

The chain recombines TRBV6-1 with TRBJ2-3; D is perhaps TRBD1 (5 bases). CDR1 is MNHNS, CDR2 SASEGT, per germline. This CDR3 contains 16 residues. Between the trimmed V and J ends, which lost 2 bases and 0 bases, there was a span of 12 bases. As DNA, the CDR3 is TGTGCCAGCAGTGAAAGAATCCACAGGAGCACAGATACGCAGTATTTT. Amino acids: CASSERIHRSTDTQYF.

Worth noting for this clonotype: Since a much larger clone is just one base distant, this may be a read error. The V and J genes are TRBV19 and TRBJ2-5; 9 positions match TRBD2. The CDR3 spans 15 residues. Germline trimming cut 1 base from V and 4 bases from J; bases unmatched to any gene: 4. Germline V gene sequence: CDR1 LNHDA, CDR2 SQIVND (reference sequence). In DNA form, the CDR3 reads TGTGCCAGTAGTATAGGGACTAGCGAACGAGAGACCCAGTACTTC. Its protein is CASSIGTSERETQYF.

This clonotype has ten or more counts. The rearrangement links TRBV5-1 to TRBJ2-3, with no clear D. Looked up from germline, CDR1 is SGHRS and CDR2 is YFSETQ. The V end lost 6 bases, the J end lost 0 bases, and 14 bases lay between the germline ends. The CDR3 sequence is 15 residues long. The chain's CDR3 is CASTYSSSSTDTQYF. DNA for the CDR3: TGCGCCAGCACTTATAGCAGTTCTAGCACAGATACGCAGTATTTT.

Ten or more counts support this clonotype. The chain has TRBV4-3 and TRBJ2-5, with unresolved D. Trimming cost V 1 base and J 7 bases, with 16 bases left between them. Germline-derived CDR1 and CDR2 are LGHNA and YSLEER. This CDR3 is 15 amino acids long. The CDR3 spells CASSQGVGPAGTQYF. CDR3 DNA sequence: TGCGCCAGCAGCCAAGGGGTTGGGCCCGCAGGGACCCAGTACTTC.

Turning to this clonotype: A much more abundant neighbour one base away suggests this may be a read error. The chain links TRBV29-1 to TRBJ1-5; D call uncertain. CDR1 is SQVTM, CDR2 ANQGSEA, per germline. The CDR3 is 13 amino acids. Here the CDR3 DNA reads TGCAGCGTTGCCTTGGACCTCAATCGGCCCCAGCATTTT. The encoded protein is CSVALDLNRPQHF.

There are many counts of this clonotype. The CDR3 nucleotides read TGCAGTGCTCGCAGGAGTAGCCACGAGCAGTACTTC. Translation gives CSARRSSHEQYF. The V and J genes are TRBV20-1 and TRBJ2-7; D remains ambiguous. V lost 5 bases and J lost 5, with 13 bases in between. CDR3 size: 12 residues. From germline, CDR1 is DFQATT and CDR2 SNEGSKA (reference sequence).

The chain combines TRBV29-1 with TRBJ2-1, with 8 bases that match TRBD2. The CDR3 has 15 amino acids. The V segment lost 7 bases and the J segment 4 bases; nucleotides outside the gene matches: 12. Germline CDR1 SQVTM, CDR2 ANQGSEA. The chain's CDR3 is CSDVSGEGLYNEQFF. The CDR3 DNA is TGCAGCGACGTTAGCGGGGAAGGTTTATACAATGAGCAGTTCTTC.

This clonotype was recorded many times. The chain is built from TRBV7-6 and TRBJ2-1, with TRBD2 matching over 8 bases. This CDR3 spans 16 amino acids. V shed 2 bases and J 3 bases; nucleotides not matched to a gene: 6. CDR1 is SGHVS, CDR2 FNYEAQ, per germline. The CDR3 is CASSLSLAGNYNEQFF. For the CDR3, the DNA is TGTGCCAGCAGCTTAAGCCTAGCGGGTAACTACAATGAGCAGTTCTTC.

This clonotype came up many times. This sequence joins TRBV4-2 and TRBJ1-4, with unresolved D. CDR3 length equals 16 residues. The V gene's germline CDR1 is LGHNA and CDR2 YNFKEQ. Trimming left V 0 bases short and J 1 base short, with 9 bases between. The DNA for the CDR3 is TGTGCCAGCAGCCAAGATATGGCGGGAACTAATGAAAAACTGTTTTTT. Translating it yields CASSQDMAGTNEKLFF.

This clonotype has at least ten counts. CDR3 in DNA: TGTGCCAGCAGCCAAGATAAAGGACTAGCGGGGGAGCAGTTCTTC. This sequence encodes CASSQDKGLAGEQFF. The V and J genes are TRBV3-1 and TRBJ2-1; 12 bases align to TRBD2. The CDR3 has 15 residues. Germline V gives CDR1 LGHDT, CDR2 YNNKEL (reference sequence). With V trimmed by 0 bases and J by 10 bases, 4 bases remained unmatched.

Only a few counts were recorded for this clonotype. V and J are TRBV12-3 or TRBV12-4 and TRBJ2-1; 11 nucleotides agree with TRBD2. This CDR3 has 17 residues. The ends lost 5 bases at V and 7 bases at J; junction bases unmatched: 13. In DNA, the CDR3 is TGTGCCAGCAGTAACACGCTAGCGGGGGGCGGGAGGAATGAGCAGTTCTTC. Translation gives CASSNTLAGGGRNEQFF.

This clonotype was seen at least ten times. The rearrangement links TRBV11-1 to TRBJ1-3; TRBD1 matches 9 bases. Germline CDR1 SGHAT, CDR2 FQDESV (reference sequence). V shed 4 bases and J 0 bases; nucleotides not matched to a gene: 10. This CDR3 is 18 amino acids long. The CDR3 is CASSWTGAQQSSGNTIYF. The CDR3 DNA reads TGTGCCAGCAGCTGGACAGGGGCCCAACAAAGCTCTGGAAACACCATATATTTT.

This clonotype was picked up many times. One junction end disagrees with the germline gene, perhaps due to a read error. V and J are TRBV7-2 and TRBJ2-5; D gene unclear. Germline V gene sequence: CDR1 SGHTA, CDR2 FQGNSA. The CDR3 spans 11 residues. CDR3 coding DNA: TGCGCCAGCAGCTTGAAAGAGACCCAGTACTTC. Protein product: CASSLKETQYF. The full variable domain, in which reference TRBV7-2 and TRBJ2-5 provide the parts outside the CDR3, is GAGVSQSPSNKVTEKGKDVELRCDPISGHTALYWYRQSLGQGLEFLIYFQGNSAPDKSGLPSDRFSAERTGGSVSTLTIQRTQQEDSAVYLCASSLKETQYFGPGTRLLVL.

The chain has TRBV20-1 and TRBJ2-7, with TRBD1 identical over 10 bases. CDR3 length equals 18 residues. J gave up 2 bases and V 0 bases, and 13 bases lay outside the gene matches. Germline CDR1 and CDR2: DFQATT and SNEGSKA (reference sequence). The CDR3 sequence: CSARDEAPDRGLAYEQYF. DNA of the CDR3: TGCAGTGCTAGAGATGAGGCCCCAGACAGGGGGCTCGCCTACGAGCAGTACTTC.

This chain uses TRBV5-1 with TRBJ1-1, with unresolved D. Germline CDR1 SGHRS, CDR2 YFSETQ. CDR3 length: 20 amino acids. V was pared by 0 bases and J by 0 bases, with 24 bases between. Here the CDR3 DNA reads TGCGCCAGCAGCTTGGGCTATCGGGAATTCCCTCCGGACTTGAACACTGAAGCTTTCTTT. Its translation is CASSLGYREFPPDLNTEAFF.

This clonotype was seen ten or more times. V is TRBV6-4 and J is TRBJ2-7; D is possibly TRBD1 (6 bases). This CDR3 spans 14 amino acids. Germline V gene data show CDR1 as MRHNA and CDR2 as SNTAGT. V was trimmed by 2 bases and J by 6 bases, leaving 14 bases between them. CDR3 region: CASSDQGFVGEQYF. DNA of the CDR3: TGTGCCAGCAGTGACCAGGGGTTCGTCGGCGAGCAGTACTTC.

This clonotype was counted ten times or more. The chain uses TRBV20-1 and TRBJ1-5, with D possibly TRBD1 on 6 matching bases. CDR3 length equals 15 residues. Trimming shortened V by 1 base and J by 4 bases, and 14 bases separated the two germline ends. Germline V lookup: CDR1 DFQATT, CDR2 SNEGSKA (reference sequence). DNA of the CDR3: TGCAGTGCTAGAGCCCCCGGGGGGCTTAATCAGCCCCAGCATTTT. Translating it yields CSARAPGGLNQPQHF.

The sample holds many counts of this clonotype. The chain carries TRBV20-1 and TRBJ1-5; D not resolved. V was shortened by 1 base and J by 6 bases, with 13 bases between the two germline ends. CDR1 is DFQATT and CDR2 is SNEGSKA in the germline V gene (reference sequence). The CDR3 contains 14 residues. The CDR3 reads CSARGTSPIQPQHF. CDR3 DNA sequence: TGCAGTGCTAGAGGAACATCCCCGATTCAGCCCCAGCATTTT.

Many counts were recorded for this clonotype. This rearrangement joins TRBV27 to TRBJ2-4; tentatively, D is TRBD2 (6 bases). The CDR3 totals 13 residues. Per germline, CDR1 MNHEY and CDR2 SMNVEV (reference sequence). V was trimmed by 4 bases and J by 8 bases, leaving 12 bases between them. The CDR3 protein is CASSSRGKHIQYF. The CDR3 nucleotides read TGTGCCAGCAGTTCTCGGGGGAAACACATTCAGTACTTC.

A remark on this clonotype: The junction and the germline gene differ at one end; a read error may be behind it. The chain has TRBV4-3 and TRBJ2-2, with D maybe TRBD2 (5 bases). Germline CDR1 LGHNA, CDR2 YSLEER. The length of the CDR3 is 16 residues. The CDR3 sequence: CASSQNLPPNTGELSF. CDR3 sequence (DNA): TGCGCCAGCAGCCAGAACCTACCACCGAACACCGGGGAGCTGTCTTTT.

This clonotype showed up many times. The genes are TRBV20-1 and TRBJ2-3, with D uncertain. V gave up 6 bases and J gave up 2 bases, with 15 bases separating them. The CDR3 runs 14 residues. Germline V gene sequence: CDR1 DFQATT, CDR2 SNEGSKA (reference sequence). CDR3 amino acids: CSAQYQTNTDTQYF. The DNA of the CDR3 is TGCAGTGCCCAGTACCAAACCAACACAGATACGCAGTATTTT.

This clonotype was recorded many times. The CDR3 bases are TGTGCCAGCAGTGGGGATCGACAGGGGGCTGGTGAAAAACTGTTTTTT. Protein sequence: CASSGDRQGAGEKLFF. This chain uses TRBV25-1 with TRBJ1-4, with TRBD1 matching 10 bases. Germline values: CDR1 MGHDK, CDR2 SYGVNS. The V segment lost 4 bases and the J segment 7 bases; nucleotides outside the gene matches: 9. This CDR3 is 16 amino acids long.

This clonotype appeared many times. The chain combines TRBV27 with TRBJ2-3, with unresolved D. CDR3 length: 14 residues. Between the trimmed V and J ends, which lost 2 bases and 1 base, there was a span of 7 bases. The V gene's germline CDR1 is MNHEY and CDR2 SMNVEV (reference sequence). The CDR3 sequence is CASSLGARTDTQYF. The CDR3 DNA is TGTGCCAGCAGTTTAGGTGCTCGCACAGATACGCAGTATTTT.

On this clonotype itself: This clone may be a read error of a much larger clone one base away. This rearrangement joins TRBV12-3 or TRBV12-4 to TRBJ1-5; D is possibly TRBD1 (6 bases). The CDR3 loop spans 15 amino acids. CDR3 protein: CAGSPGNRGNQPQHF. The CDR3 DNA sequence: TGTGCCGGCAGTCCGGGGAACAGGGGCAATCAGCCCCAGCATTTT.

This clonotype was picked up many times. The chain has TRBV29-1 and TRBJ1-2; D is perhaps TRBD1 (5 bases). The germline gives CDR1 SQVTM, CDR2 ANQGSEA. The CDR3 spans 15 residues. The V and J ends lost 5 bases and 3 bases respectively, with 19 bases between them. CDR3 residues: CSVPAHPDSYYGYTF. The CDR3 nucleotides read TGCAGCGTTCCAGCCCACCCCGACAGCTACTATGGCTACACCTTC.

The chain recombines TRBV30 with TRBJ2-1; 10 bases map to TRBD1. The CDR3 has 15 residues. With 6 bases clipped from V and 3 bases from J, the junction kept 8 bases outside the gene matches. Germline CDR1 is GTSNPN and CDR2 is SVGIG (reference sequence). The CDR3 coding sequence is TGTGCCTGCTCCAAAGGGACAGGGGTCTACAATGAGCAGTTCTTC. Protein: CACSKGTGVYNEQFF.

On this clonotype: Mismatch with germline at one junction end may stem from a read error. J is TRBJ2-1 and V is TRBV7-9; 7 bases match TRBD2. The germline V gene has CDR1 SEHNR and CDR2 FQNEAQ (reference sequence). The CDR3 runs to 14 residues. The CDR3 DNA follows: TGTGCCATCAGCCCTAGCGGCTCCTACAATGAGCAGTTCTTC. This sequence encodes CAISPSGSYNEQFF.

This clonotype was found many times. The chain carries TRBV18 and TRBJ2-1; D is ambiguous. Germline V gene data show CDR1 as KGHSH and CDR2 as LQKENI. Deletions cut 8 bases from V and 5 bases from J, with 7 bases between. The CDR3 has 11 amino acids. The CDR3: CASVANNEQFF. The CDR3 DNA is TGTGCCAGCGTGGCCAACAATGAGCAGTTCTTC.

There are many counts of this clonotype. The chain has TRBV6-2 or TRBV6-3 and TRBJ2-7, with a possible D match to TRBD1 (6 bases). The CDR3 length is 12 residues. Germline V gene lookup returns CDR1 MNHEY and CDR2 SVGEGT. Between the trimmed V and J ends, which lost 7 bases and 6 bases, there was a span of 13 bases. The DNA for the CDR3 is TGTGCCAGCACCACAGGGAATGTCGAGCAGTACTTC. Its translation is CASTTGNVEQYF.